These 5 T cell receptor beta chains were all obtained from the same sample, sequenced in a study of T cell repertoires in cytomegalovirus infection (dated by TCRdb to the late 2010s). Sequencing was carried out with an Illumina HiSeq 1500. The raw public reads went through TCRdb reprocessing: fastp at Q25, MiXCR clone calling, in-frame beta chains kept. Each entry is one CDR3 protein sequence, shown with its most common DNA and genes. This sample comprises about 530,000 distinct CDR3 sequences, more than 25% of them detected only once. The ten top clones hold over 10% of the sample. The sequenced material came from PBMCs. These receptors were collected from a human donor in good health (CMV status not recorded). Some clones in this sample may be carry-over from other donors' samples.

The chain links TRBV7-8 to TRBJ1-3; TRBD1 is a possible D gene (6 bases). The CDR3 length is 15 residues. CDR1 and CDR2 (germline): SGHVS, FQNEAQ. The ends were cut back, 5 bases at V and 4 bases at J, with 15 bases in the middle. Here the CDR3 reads CASSKFSGGGNTIYF. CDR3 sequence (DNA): TGTGCCAGCAGCAAATTCTCGGGGGGCGGAAACACCATATATTTT.

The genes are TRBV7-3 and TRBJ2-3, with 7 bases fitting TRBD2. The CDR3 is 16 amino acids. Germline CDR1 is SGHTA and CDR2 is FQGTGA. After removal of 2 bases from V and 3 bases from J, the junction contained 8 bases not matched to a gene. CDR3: CASSLGIRLATDTQYF. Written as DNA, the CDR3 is TGTGCCAGCAGCTTAGGGATTCGACTAGCAACAGATACGCAGTATTTT.

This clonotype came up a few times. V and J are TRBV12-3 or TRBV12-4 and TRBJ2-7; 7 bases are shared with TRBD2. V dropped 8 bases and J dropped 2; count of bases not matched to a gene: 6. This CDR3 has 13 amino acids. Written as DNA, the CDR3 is TGTGCCAGCGCCCCTAGCGGTACCTACGAGCAGTACGTC. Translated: CASAPSGTYEQYV.

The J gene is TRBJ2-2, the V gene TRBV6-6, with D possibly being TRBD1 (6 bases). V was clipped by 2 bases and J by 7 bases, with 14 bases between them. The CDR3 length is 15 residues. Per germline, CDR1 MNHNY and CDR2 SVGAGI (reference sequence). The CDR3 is CASSYISGAGGELFF. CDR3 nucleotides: TGTGCCAGCAGTTACATTTCAGGGGCGGGCGGGGAGCTGTTTTTT.

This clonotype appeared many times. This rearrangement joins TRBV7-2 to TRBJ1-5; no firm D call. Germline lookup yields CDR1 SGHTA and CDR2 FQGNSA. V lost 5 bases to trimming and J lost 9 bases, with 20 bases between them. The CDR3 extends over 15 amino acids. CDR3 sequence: CASSLISAPEAPQHF. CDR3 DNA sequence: TGTGCCAGCAGCCTAATTTCGGCCCCCGAGGCGCCCCAGCATTTT.